This record looks at one T cell receptor (beta chain) sequence and its context. Its antigen is unknown. Culture lasted about ten days before CD4+ T cell isolation. Vaccine administered to participants consisted of two doses of either BNT162b2 or mRNA-1273. The vaccine recipients had no prior SARS-CoV-2 infection, with negative nucleocapsid antibodies. Fresh IL-2-containing medium replaced half the medium on days 3 and 7. The source of the sample is a study of vaccination effects on CD4 cells after COVID-19. Profiled with immunoSEQ multiplex PCR; TCRdb holds only in-frame clones, not every one. The top ten hold 2% to 2.5% of the sample, which has fewer than 85,000 clones, around 74% seen once. Points from the study as a whole: Only a few convalescent patients and no early post-infection timepoints featured in the study.

The CDR3 is made up of 16 amino acids. Deletions cut 2 bases from V and 6 bases from J, with 17 bases between. Germline assignment: CDR1 LGHDT and CDR2 YNNKEL (reference sequence). The sequenced sample was CD4+ T cells from PBMCs cultured without peptide, obtained after COVID-19 vaccination. V usage is TRBV3-1 (or the pseudogene TRBV3-2) and J usage is TRBJ1-3; D uncertain. This sequence was found in a human donor who received a COVID-19 vaccine. This CDR3 reads CASSQWALRPINTIYF. As DNA, the CDR3 is TGTGCCAGCAGCCAATGGGCACTTAGGCCCATAAACACCATATATTTT.